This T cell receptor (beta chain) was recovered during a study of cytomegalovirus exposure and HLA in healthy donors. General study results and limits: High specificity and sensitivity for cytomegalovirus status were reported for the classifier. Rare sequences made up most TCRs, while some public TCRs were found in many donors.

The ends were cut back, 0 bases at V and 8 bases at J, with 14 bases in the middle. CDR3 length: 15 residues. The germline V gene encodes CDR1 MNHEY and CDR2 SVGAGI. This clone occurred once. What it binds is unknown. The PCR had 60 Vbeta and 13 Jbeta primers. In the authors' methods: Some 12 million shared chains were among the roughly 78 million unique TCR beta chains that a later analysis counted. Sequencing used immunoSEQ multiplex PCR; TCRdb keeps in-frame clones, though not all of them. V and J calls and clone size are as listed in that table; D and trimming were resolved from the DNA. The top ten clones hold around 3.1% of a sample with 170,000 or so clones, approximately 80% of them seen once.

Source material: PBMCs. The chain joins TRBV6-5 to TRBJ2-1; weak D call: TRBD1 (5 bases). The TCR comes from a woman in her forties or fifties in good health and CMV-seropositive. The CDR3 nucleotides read TGTGCCAGCAGTTACTCGGGAAGCAGGGCCCATGAGCAGTTCTTC. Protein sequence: CASSYSGSRAHEQFF.